This is a list of T cell receptor beta chains from one sample in a study of T cell repertoires in cytomegalovirus infection. TCRdb analysed the reads with MiXCR anew, one entry per CDR3 protein. The table has about 600,000 distinct CDR3 sequences, 24% seen once. Sequencing used CD8+ T cells from PBMCs. The receptors stem from a human donor in good health (CMV status not recorded). Some clones in this sample may be carry-over from other donors' samples. Both conserved end residues are part of each CDR3.

v_call,cdr3_length,j_call,cdr3_aa
TRBV7-2,16,TRBJ2-5,CASSSQVRGGQETQYF
TRBV20-1,14,TRBJ2-7,CSAREGASIYEQYF
TRBV6-2/TRBV6-3,17,TRBJ1-1,CASSYSMDRGLNTEAFF
TRBV4-1,15,TRBJ1-2,CASSQDSVEGGGYTF
TRBV2,13,TRBJ2-1,CASDDRGRGKQFF
TRBV28,18,TRBJ2-5,CASRPGTGAGATRETQYF
TRBV28,16,TRBJ1-2,CASSSNSGPESYGYTF
TRBV10-3,12,TRBJ2-1,CAISVRGDEQFF
TRBV9,10,TRBJ2-3,CASSALPQYF
TRBV5-1,15,TRBJ1-1,CASSLEMGKNTEAFF
TRBV27,15,TRBJ2-3,CASSWSSGVTDTQYF
TRBV6-6,14,TRBJ2-7,CASSLGAFNDEQYF
TRBV14,12,TRBJ2-7,CASSQGYQEQYF
TRBV7-9,16,TRBJ1-2,CASSGLRGGRDYGYTF
TRBV7-9,15,TRBJ2-4,CASSLAKTLKNIQYF
TRBV12-3/TRBV12-4,13,TRBJ1-1,CASSPVRDTEAFF
TRBV27,15,TRBJ1-1,CASSSWGLQNTEAFF
TRBV6-2/TRBV6-3,15,TRBJ2-1,CASSYSSPSYNEQFF
TRBV20-1,14,TRBJ2-3,CSAWTSGGSDTQYF
TRBV6-5,15,TRBJ2-1,CASSVGLAGYNEQFF
TRBV4-3,12,TRBJ2-1,CASSHLENEQFF
TRBV5-6,14,TRBJ2-2,CASSPGRPRGELFF
TRBV28,14,TRBJ1-2,CASSYAGTQSCDTF
TRBV14,16,TRBJ2-3,CASSQEWSGGFDTQYF
TRBV4-1,13,TRBJ2-1,CASSQVGPPEQFF
TRBV10-3,16,TRBJ1-5,CAISESFRNSNQPQHF
TRBV29-1,14,TRBJ2-2,CSVETGGKTGELFF
TRBV5-6,15,TRBJ1-5,CASSLGLTGSSPQHF